The 19 T cell receptor beta chains listed next were all sequenced from one sample in a study of blood T cell repertoires in COVID-19. The repertoire was sequenced with immunoSEQ multiplex PCR; TCRdb's copy has only in-frame clones and lacks some. In the table there are around 270,000 clones, about 88% of which are singletons. Sequencing was carried out using peripheral blood. The receptors originated from a woman aged 60-75 years with COVID-19, enrolled during active disease.

This clone appeared a few times. The chain joins TRBV6-5 to TRBJ2-7, with TRBD1 identical over 9 bases. The CDR3 contains 15 residues. After removal of 6 bases from V and 2 bases from J, the junction contained 8 bases not matched to a gene. Germline CDR1 MNHEY, CDR2 SVGAGI. DNA for the CDR3: TGTGCCAGCAGGGTCATACAGGGGGCAGCCTACGAGCAGTACTTC. This codes for CASRVIQGAAYEQYF.

The chain links TRBV3-1 (or the pseudogene TRBV3-2) to TRBJ2-1, with TRBD2 as a possible D gene (5 bases). Germline assignment: CDR1 LGHDT and CDR2 YNNKEL (reference sequence). The CDR3 sequence is 16 residues long. V was cut by 3 bases and J by 3 bases, with 15 bases left in between. CDR3 DNA: TGTGCCAGCAGCCAGCTTCCGGCTAGCAGCTACAATGAGCAGTTCTTC. This sequence encodes CASSQLPASSYNEQFF.

V gene TRBV2 combines with J gene TRBJ1-3, with D perhaps matching TRBD1 (5 bases). The length of the CDR3 is 14 residues. V lost 7 bases, J lost 4 bases, and 14 bases lay in between. The germline V gene has CDR1 SNHLY and CDR2 FYNNEI. CDR3 amino acids: CASTAQVRGNTIYF. CDR3 DNA sequence: TGTGCCAGCACAGCACAGGTTCGGGGAAACACCATATATTTT.

The rearrangement uses TRBV7-2 and TRBJ2-6, with no clear D. V lost 2 bases and J lost 0, with 5 bases in between. The CDR3 consists of 15 residues. Per germline, CDR1 SGHTA and CDR2 FQGNSA. The CDR3 coding sequence is TGTGCCAGCAGCTTACTAGGCTCTGGGGCCAACGTCCTGACTTTC. This sequence encodes CASSLLGSGANVLTF.

This chain uses TRBV5-1 with TRBJ2-1, with D possibly TRBD2 on 6 matching bases. Germline V gives CDR1 SGHRS, CDR2 YFSETQ. The CDR3 loop spans 15 amino acids. V lost 7 bases and J lost 7, with 21 bases in between. For the CDR3, the DNA is TGCGCCAGCCGGTTGAACGCGGGGCCCCTGAATGAGCAGTTCTTC. Its translation is CASRLNAGPLNEQFF.

The chain is built from TRBV7-8 and TRBJ1-4, with 10 bases aligning to TRBD1. Trimming took 5 bases from V and 7 from J; bases not matched to a gene: 7. Germline lookup yields CDR1 SGHVS and CDR2 FQNEAQ. The CDR3 loop spans 15 amino acids. This chain's CDR3 is CASSLRDRGGEKLFF. The CDR3 bases are TGTGCCAGCAGCCTAAGGGACAGGGGAGGTGAAAAACTGTTTTTT.

The J gene is TRBJ1-4, the V gene TRBV28, with 9 bases matching TRBD1. The germline CDR1 and CDR2 sequences are MDHEN and SYDVKM. The CDR3 sequence is 16 residues long. Trimming removed 6 bases from V and 8 bases from J; junction bases left unmatched: 13. In DNA, the CDR3 is TGTGCCAGCAGGGGTACAGGGGGCGAGTTTTACGAAAAACTGTTTTTT. Encoded protein: CASRGTGGEFYEKLFF.

The chain is built from TRBV5-1 and TRBJ1-6; D gene unclear. CDR3 length: 16 residues. Germline CDR1 and CDR2: SGHRS and YFSETQ. V lost 0 bases to trimming and J lost 0 bases, with 7 bases between them. The CDR3 sequence is CASSLDVRSYNSPLHF. CDR3 sequence (DNA): TGCGCCAGCAGCTTGGATGTCCGCTCCTATAATTCACCCCTCCACTTT. The full variable domain, with the rest looked up from reference TRBV5-1 and TRBJ1-6, is KAGVTQTPRYLIKTRGQQVTLSCSPISGHRSVSWYQQTPGQGLQFLFEYFSETQRNKGNFPGRFSGRQFSNSRSEMNVSTLELGDSALYLCASSLDVRSYNSPLHFGNGTRLTVT.

The chain employs TRBV5-1 and TRBJ2-5; D may be TRBD2 (5 bases). The V end lost 4 bases, the J end lost 3 bases, and 10 bases lay between the germline ends. Germline-derived CDR1 and CDR2 are SGHRS and YFSETQ. The CDR3 contains 13 residues. The CDR3, as DNA: TGCGCCAGCAGCCGGCGAGCGGAAGAGACCCAGTACTTC. It specifies CASSRRAEETQYF.

This chain uses TRBV27 with TRBJ2-1; 9 nucleotides line up with TRBD2. From germline, CDR1 is MNHEY and CDR2 SMNVEV (reference sequence). With V trimmed by 4 bases and J by 2 bases, 0 bases remained unmatched. The CDR3 extends over 14 amino acids. The CDR3 loop is CASSSSGAYNEQFF. In DNA form, the CDR3 reads TGTGCCAGCAGTTCTAGCGGGGCCTACAATGAGCAGTTCTTC.

V is TRBV19 and J is TRBJ1-5, with a possible D match to TRBD1 (5 bases). Germline V CDR1 and CDR2: LNHDA, SQIVND (reference sequence). The V end was cut by 5 bases, the J end by 3 bases, with 14 bases between. The CDR3 runs to 15 residues. CDR3: CASSPGGGYNQPQHF. CDR3 DNA: TGTGCCAGTAGTCCCGGGGGGGGGTACAATCAGCCCCAGCATTTT.

The chain uses TRBV5-1 and TRBJ2-5, with TRBD1 identical over 7 bases. V was clipped by 1 base and J by 3 bases; unmatched bases: 6. CDR1 is SGHRS, CDR2 YFSETQ, per germline. This CDR3 is 15 amino acids long. The CDR3 sequence: CASSLNTGAKETQYF. Written as DNA, the CDR3 is TGCGCCAGCAGCTTGAATACAGGGGCGAAAGAGACCCAGTACTTC.

This chain joins TRBV19 and TRBJ2-1, with 8 bases matching TRBD2. The CDR3 totals 15 residues. Germline values: CDR1 LNHDA, CDR2 SQIVND (reference sequence). J gave up 2 bases and V 6 bases, and 6 bases lay outside the gene matches. The CDR3 nucleotides are TGTGCCAGTAGCGGGAGGGCCTTGCCCTACAATGAGCAGTTCTTC. Translation: CASSGRALPYNEQFF.

V is TRBV27 and J is TRBJ2-1; the match to TRBD2 covers 10 bases. The CDR3 is made up of 14 amino acids. Trimming cost V 6 bases and J 4 bases; bases outside gene matches: 3. CDR1 is MNHEY, CDR2 SMNVEV, per germline (reference sequence). This chain's CDR3 is CASRGTSVYNEQFF. The CDR3 DNA sequence: TGTGCCAGCAGGGGGACTAGCGTGTACAATGAGCAGTTCTTC.

This chain uses TRBV5-1 with TRBJ2-1; 10 nucleotides line up with TRBD2. The CDR3 extends over 16 amino acids. Germline trimming cut 0 bases from V and 7 bases from J; bases unmatched to any gene: 7. Germline CDR1 and CDR2: SGHRS and YFSETQ. The CDR3 reads CASSLAPSGSLNEQFF. CDR3 DNA sequence: TGCGCCAGCAGCTTGGCCCCTAGCGGGAGCTTGAATGAGCAGTTCTTC.

The rearrangement uses TRBV6-4 and TRBJ2-3, with 8 bases lining up with TRBD2. V lost 4 bases and J lost 2; bases outside the gene matches: 8. Germline assignment: CDR1 MRHNA and CDR2 SNTAGT. The CDR3 is made up of 16 amino acids. CDR3 protein: CASSVTSGGATDTQYF. The CDR3 nucleotides are TGTGCCAGCAGTGTAACTTCGGGGGGGGCCACAGATACGCAGTATTTT.

V gene TRBV5-1 combines with J gene TRBJ2-1; TRBD2 matches at 8 bases. Germline V gene lookup returns CDR1 SGHRS and CDR2 YFSETQ. The CDR3 sequence is 14 residues long. With 1 base clipped from V and 12 bases from J, the junction kept 9 bases outside the gene matches. The DNA of the CDR3 is TGCGCCAGCAGCTTGAACGGGAGGGCCTCGGGGCAGTTCTTC. Translating gives CASSLNGRASGQFF.

The gene calls are TRBV18 and TRBJ2-7, with 9 bases matching TRBD2. The V segment lost 3 bases and the J segment 0 bases; nucleotides outside the gene matches: 6. Germline V gene data show CDR1 as KGHSH and CDR2 as LQKENI. This CDR3 comprises 16 residues. The CDR3 nucleotides are TGTGCCAGCTCACCGCCGACTAGCGGAGGCTCCTACGAGCAGTACTTC. Protein sequence: CASSPPTSGGSYEQYF.

This clone was picked up one time. V usage is TRBV6-5 and J usage is TRBJ2-1; D ambiguous. Germline V lookup: CDR1 MNHEY, CDR2 SVGAGI. This CDR3 region has 12 residues. V lost 6 bases, J lost 7 bases, and 10 bases lay in between. The CDR3 here is CASSPRSNEQFF. The CDR3 region has the DNA TGTGCCAGCAGCCCGAGGTCAAATGAGCAGTTCTTC.